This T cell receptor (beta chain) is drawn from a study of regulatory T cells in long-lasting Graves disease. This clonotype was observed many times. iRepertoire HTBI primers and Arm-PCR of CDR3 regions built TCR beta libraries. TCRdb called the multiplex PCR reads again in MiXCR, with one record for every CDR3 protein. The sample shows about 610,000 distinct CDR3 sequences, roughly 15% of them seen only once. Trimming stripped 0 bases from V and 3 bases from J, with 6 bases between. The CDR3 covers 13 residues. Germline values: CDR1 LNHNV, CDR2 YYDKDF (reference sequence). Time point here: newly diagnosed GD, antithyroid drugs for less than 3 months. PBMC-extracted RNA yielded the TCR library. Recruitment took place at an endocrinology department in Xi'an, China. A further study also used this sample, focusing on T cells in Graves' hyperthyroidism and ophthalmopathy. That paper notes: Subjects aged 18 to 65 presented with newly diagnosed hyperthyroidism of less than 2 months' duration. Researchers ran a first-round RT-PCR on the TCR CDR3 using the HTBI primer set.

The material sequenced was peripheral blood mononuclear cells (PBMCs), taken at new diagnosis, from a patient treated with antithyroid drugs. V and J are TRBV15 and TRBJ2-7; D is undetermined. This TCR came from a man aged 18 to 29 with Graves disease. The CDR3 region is CATSRDQYYEQYF. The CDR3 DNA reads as TGTGCCACCAGCAGAGACCAGTACTACGAGCAGTACTTC.